Listed here are 24 T cell receptor beta chains from one sample, sequenced in a study of OX40 agonist ivuxolimab in advanced cancers. Generated by immunoSEQ multiplex PCR, the TCRdb table keeps only in-frame clones and is missing some. The repertoire holds 65,000 to 90,000 clones, with about 90% as singletons. This sample comprised CD4+ or CD8+ T cells sorted from blood, obtained in a trial of the OX40 agonist ivuxolimab. All receptors derive from an adult with an advanced solid tumor such as melanoma, head and neck, liver or kidney cancer.

This chain uses TRBV2 with TRBJ2-1; 14 bases map to TRBD2. Trimming cost V 5 bases and J 10 bases; bases outside gene matches: 7. Germline V gene lookup returns CDR1 SNHLY and CDR2 FYNNEI. This CDR3 contains 15 residues. CDR3 in amino acids: CASSIGTSGRGEQFF. The CDR3 DNA reads as TGTGCCAGCAGTATTGGGACTAGCGGGAGAGGCGAGCAGTTCTTC.

The chain uses TRBV4-2 and TRBJ1-6; 8 bases are shared with TRBD1. Germline values: CDR1 LGHNA, CDR2 YNFKEQ. Trimming removed 4 bases from V and 10 bases from J; junction bases left unmatched: 15. The CDR3 totals 17 residues. The CDR3: CASSLVPGQVTGSPLHF. CDR3 in DNA: TGTGCCAGCAGCCTGGTCCCGGGACAGGTAACGGGCTCACCCCTCCACTTT.

The V and J genes are TRBV27 and TRBJ1-2, with D maybe TRBD1 (5 bases). V shed 8 bases and J shed 6 bases, with 16 bases lying between them. The CDR3 spans 13 residues. From germline, CDR1 is MNHEY and CDR2 SMNVEV (reference sequence). CDR3 sequence (DNA): TGTGCCAGCGGGACGCCGGGTTGGGATGGCTACACCTTC. It specifies CASGTPGWDGYTF.

The chain uses TRBV4-3 and TRBJ1-2; 7 bases align to TRBD1. The CDR3 has 14 residues. The J segment lost 4 bases and the V segment lost 1 base, leaving 3 bases of the junction unmatched. The germline V gene has CDR1 LGHNA and CDR2 YSLEER. For the CDR3, the DNA is TGCGCCAGCAGCCAAGCTCAGGGGGGCTATGGCTACACCTTC. Its translation is CASSQAQGGYGYTF.

CDR3 region: CAWQSTGELFF. The CDR3, as DNA: TGTGCCTGGCAGAGTACCGGGGAGCTGTTTTTT. The chain is built from TRBV30 and TRBJ2-2; D remains unclear. V lost 5 bases and J 5 bases, leaving 6 bases between the germline ends. From germline, CDR1 is GTSNPN and CDR2 SVGIG (reference sequence). The CDR3 covers 11 residues.

The chain uses TRBV11-2 and TRBJ2-5; maybe TRBD1 (5 bases). This CDR3 has 15 amino acids. Germline CDR1 reads SGHAT; CDR2 reads FQNNGV. Deletions cut 0 bases from V and 1 base from J, with 9 bases between. The CDR3 here is CASSLDGRVQETQYF. CDR3 coding DNA: TGTGCCAGCAGCTTAGACGGCAGGGTCCAAGAGACCCAGTACTTC.

V usage is TRBV9 and J usage is TRBJ2-1; 11 bases line up with TRBD2. CDR3 length equals 17 residues. V was pared by 0 bases and J by 8 bases, with 10 bases of the junction left unmatched. Per germline, CDR1 SGDLS and CDR2 YYNGEE. For the CDR3, the DNA is TGTGCCAGCAGCGTAGAGGACCCGGGACTAGCGGTCTATGAGCAGTTCTTC. Encoded protein: CASSVEDPGLAVYEQFF.

The chain combines TRBV7-8 with TRBJ2-7; no reliable D call. V gave up 3 bases and J gave up 4 bases, with 1 base separating them. Germline V gene sequence: CDR1 SGHVS, CDR2 FQNEAQ. The CDR3 is 10 residues long. The CDR3 reads CASSFYEQYV. For the CDR3, the DNA is TGTGCCAGCAGCTTTTACGAGCAGTACGTC.

The rearrangement uses TRBV5-6 and TRBJ2-7; possible D gene TRBD2, 5 bases. CDR1 SGHDT and CDR2 YYEEEE come from the germline V gene. The CDR3 totals 12 residues. V lost 0 bases, J lost 9 bases, and 10 bases lay in between. The CDR3 sequence is CASSLGFTRQYF. The CDR3 region has the DNA TGTGCCAGCAGCTTGGGGTTTACTAGGCAGTACTTC.

This chain joins TRBV2 and TRBJ1-2, with D possibly being TRBD1 (6 bases). With 7 bases removed from V and 6 bases from J, the gap between germline ends came to 21 bases. This CDR3 region has 15 residues. Germline V gene lookup returns CDR1 SNHLY and CDR2 FYNNEI. DNA of the CDR3: TGTGCCAGCATTCCCTGGGACACAAAACCCAATGGCTACACCTTC. Residues: CASIPWDTKPNGYTF.

This clone was detected only a few times. The chain is built from TRBV6-5 and TRBJ2-1, with a possible D match to TRBD1 (6 bases). Between the trimmed V and J ends, which lost 0 bases and 9 bases, there was a span of 15 bases. Germline lookup yields CDR1 MNHEY and CDR2 SVGAGI. The CDR3 length is 15 residues. This CDR3 reads CASSYSNRVGGEQFF. CDR3 sequence (DNA): TGTGCCAGCAGTTACTCGAACAGGGTCGGTGGTGAGCAGTTCTTC.

The CDR3 DNA follows: TGTGCTAGTGGTTTGGGACAAGGGACTATCTACGAGCAGTACTTC. As protein: CASGLGQGTIYEQYF. This sequence joins TRBV12-5 and TRBJ2-7; TRBD2 matches 7 bases. Trimming at V came to 1 base and at J to 3 bases, leaving 6 bases not matched to a gene. This CDR3 has 15 residues. Germline CDR1 reads LGHNT; CDR2 reads FRNRAP.

This chain joins TRBV27 and TRBJ2-7; 10 bases agree with TRBD1. This CDR3 contains 16 residues. The germline gives CDR1 MNHEY, CDR2 SMNVEV (reference sequence). V shed 5 bases, J shed 5 bases, and the junction held 12 bases outside the gene matches. CDR3 protein: CASSILTGTGAHEQYF. DNA for the CDR3: TGTGCCAGCAGTATCCTCACCGGGACAGGGGCCCACGAGCAGTACTTC.

This chain links TRBV5-4 with TRBJ2-1; possibly TRBD2 for D (5 bases). Looked up from germline, CDR1 is SGHNT and CDR2 is YYREEE (reference sequence). CDR3 size: 13 residues. Trimming shortened V by 1 base and J by 9 bases, and 11 bases separated the two germline ends. The CDR3 DNA reads as TGTGCCAGCAGCTTGAGGGAGAGCAGTGAGCAGTTCTTC. It codes for CASSLRESSEQFF.

Turning to this clone: It is unclear where the CDR3 begins or ends on the DNA, so no DNA is shown, and the CDR3 is as TCRdb lists it. The rearrangement joins TRBV6-6 to TRBJ2-1; TRBD2, as called in the table, went unchecked against the DNA. The CDR3 is 16 amino acids in total, end residues counted. From germline, CDR1 is MNHNY and CDR2 SVGAGI (reference sequence). CDR3: CASSLRAGGRLNEQFF.

The chain joins TRBV4-1 to TRBJ1-5; TRBD1 is a possible D gene (6 bases). In germline, CDR1 is MGHRA, CDR2 YSYEKL. The CDR3 length is 14 residues. Trimming stripped 3 bases from V and 7 bases from J, with 13 bases between. CDR3 amino acids: CASSHDRRGQPQHF. In DNA form, the CDR3 reads TGCGCCAGCAGCCACGACAGGAGGGGCCAGCCCCAGCATTTT.

V is TRBV7-8 and J is TRBJ2-4, with 9 bases that match TRBD2. CDR1 and CDR2 from the germline V gene are SGHVS and FQNEAQ. J gave up 1 base and V 5 bases, and 18 bases lay outside the gene matches. CDR3 length: 20 amino acids. In nucleotides, the CDR3 is TGTGCCAGCAGCCTAGAACATCCTGCGTCAGGACTAGCGGCCAAAAACATTCAGTACTTC. Translating gives CASSLEHPASGLAAKNIQYF.

The chain has TRBV11-2 and TRBJ2-3; 9 nucleotides align to TRBD2. The CDR3 totals 16 residues. Germline trimming cut 2 bases from V and 6 bases from J; bases unmatched to any gene: 9. Germline V gene sequence: CDR1 SGHAT, CDR2 FQNNGV. CDR3 nucleotides: TGTGCCAGCAGCTTACCTCCTAGCGGGGCGGGGGATACGCAGTATTTT. Translation: CASSLPPSGAGDTQYF.

This rearrangement joins TRBV30 to TRBJ1-3; no clear D gene. This CDR3 spans 12 amino acids. V shed 2 bases and J shed 4 bases, with 6 bases lying between them. Germline-derived CDR1 and CDR2 are GTSNPN and SVGIG (reference sequence). The CDR3 reads CAWSKMGNTIYF. The CDR3, as DNA: TGTGCCTGGAGTAAGATGGGAAACACCATATATTTT.

The chain joins TRBV6-5 to TRBJ2-7, with D perhaps matching TRBD1 (6 bases). With 9 bases removed from V and 1 base from J, the gap between germline ends came to 19 bases. The V gene's germline CDR1 is MNHEY and CDR2 SVGAGI. This CDR3 is built from 15 residues. CDR3 nucleotide sequence: TGTGCCAGTTTAAGAGGGGGAGCCTCTTCCTACGAGCAGTACTTC. It yields the protein CASLRGGASSYEQYF.

The CDR3 DNA reads TGTGCCAGCAGTTTCACCGGGGAGCTGTTTTTT. It codes for CASSFTGELFF. The chain links TRBV27 to TRBJ2-2; D unresolved. Trimming pared 3 bases from V and 4 bases from J, leaving 0 bases between. This CDR3 has 11 residues. Germline V gene data show CDR1 as MNHEY and CDR2 as SMNVEV (reference sequence).

The count of this clone is one. DNA for the CDR3: TGTGCCAGTAGTATGTATGGACAGGTGTATGAGCAGTTCTTC. This translates into CASSMYGQVYEQFF. The chain has TRBV19 and TRBJ2-1; the match to TRBD1 covers 7 bases. This CDR3 region has 14 residues. The ends lost 3 bases at V and 8 bases at J; junction bases unmatched: 7. CDR1 and CDR2 from the germline V gene are LNHDA and SQIVND (reference sequence).

V is TRBV20-1 and J is TRBJ2-1, with D maybe TRBD2 (5 bases). V was cut by 2 bases and J by 14 bases, with 13 bases left in between. The germline V gene has CDR1 DFQATT and CDR2 SNEGSKA (reference sequence). This CDR3 is 11 amino acids long. CDR3 nucleotide sequence: TGCAGTGCTAGATGGGCGATCGGGGAGTTCTTC. Translating it yields CSARWAIGEFF.

The chain joins TRBV28 to TRBJ2-1, with TRBD2 as a possible D gene (7 bases). V gave up 6 bases and J gave up 8 bases, with 17 bases separating them. From germline, CDR1 is MDHEN and CDR2 SYDVKM. This CDR3 region has 14 residues. CDR3 residues: CASRVGGAADEQFF. The CDR3 DNA reads as TGTGCCAGCAGGGTTGGGGGGGCCGCCGATGAGCAGTTCTTC.